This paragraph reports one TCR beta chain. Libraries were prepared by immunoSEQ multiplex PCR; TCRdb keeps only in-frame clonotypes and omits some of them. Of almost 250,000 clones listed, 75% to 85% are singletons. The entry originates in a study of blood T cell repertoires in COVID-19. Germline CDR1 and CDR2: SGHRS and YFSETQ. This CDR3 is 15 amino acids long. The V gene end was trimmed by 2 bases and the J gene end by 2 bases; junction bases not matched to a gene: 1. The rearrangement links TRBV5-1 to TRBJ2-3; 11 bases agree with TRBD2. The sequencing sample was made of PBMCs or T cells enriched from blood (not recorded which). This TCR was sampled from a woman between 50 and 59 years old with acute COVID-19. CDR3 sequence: CASSFSGGATDTQYF. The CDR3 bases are TGCGCCAGCAGCTTTAGCGGGGGGGCCACAGATACGCAGTATTTT.